This T cell receptor (beta chain) is from a study of shared clonotypes between healthy human individuals. The method was immunoSEQ multiplex PCR; TCRdb's version includes in-frame clones alone and lacks a portion of them. The sample records about 490,000 clones, 76% being singletons. The CDR3 contains 14 residues. Germline CDR1 SGHRS, CDR2 YFSETQ. V lost 0 bases to trimming and J lost 3 bases, with 10 bases between them. Material: PBMCs. This receptor was identified in a woman between 40 and 50 years old in good health. Some clones in this sample may be carry-over from other donors' samples. The chain joins TRBV5-1 to TRBJ2-7; D perhaps matches TRBD1 (6 bases). CDR3 bases: TGCGCCAGCAGCTTGGCAGGGGTGGGCTACGAGCAGTACTTC. This codes for CASSLAGVGYEQYF. Full variable domain (outside the CDR3, taken from reference TRBV5-1 and TRBJ2-7): KAGVTQTPRYLIKTRGQQVTLSCSPISGHRSVSWYQQTPGQGLQFLFEYFSETQRNKGNFPGRFSGRQFSNSRSEMNVSTLELGDSALYLCASSLAGVGYEQYFGPGTRLTVT.